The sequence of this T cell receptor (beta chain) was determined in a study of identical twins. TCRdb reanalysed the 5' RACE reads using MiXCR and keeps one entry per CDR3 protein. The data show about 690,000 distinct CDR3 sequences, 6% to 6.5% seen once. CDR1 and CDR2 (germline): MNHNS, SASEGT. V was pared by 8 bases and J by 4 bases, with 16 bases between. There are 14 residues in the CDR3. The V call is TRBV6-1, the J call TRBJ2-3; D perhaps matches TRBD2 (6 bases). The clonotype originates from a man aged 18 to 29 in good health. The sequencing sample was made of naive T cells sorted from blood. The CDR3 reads CASGLSGRPDTQYF. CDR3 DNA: TGTGCCAGCGGGCTTAGCGGACGGCCAGATACGCAGTATTTT.